Listed below are T cell receptor beta chains from one sample, sequenced in a study of blood T cell repertoires in COVID-19. Sequencing used immunoSEQ multiplex PCR; TCRdb keeps in-frame clones, though not all of them. The sample consists of 150,000 to 200,000 clones, approximately 88% of them appearing once. The sequenced sample was peripheral blood. The receptor source for this set is an elderly woman with active or convalescent COVID-19. Both conserved end residues are part of each CDR3. The D gene is left open where the match is weak. Clone size is stated in some rows and not others, as once, few, many or a class when expanded.

TRBJ2-3,TRBV3-1/TRBV3-2,NA,TRBD1,CASSQGTGVTDTQYF,TGTGCCAGCAGCCAAGGGACAGGGGTCACAGATACGCAGTATTTT
TRBJ2-1,TRBV7-9,NA,TRBD2,CASSVSGGVHNEQFF,TGTGCCAGCAGCGTTAGCGGGGGGGTTCACAATGAGCAGTTCTTC
TRBJ1-1,TRBV12-5,NA,TRBD1,CASGWTGDTEAFF,TGTGCTAGTGGGTGGACAGGGGACACTGAAGCTTTCTTT
TRBJ2-1,TRBV2,few,NA,CASSFGSRYYNEQFF,TGTGCCAGCAGTTTCGGTAGTCGGTACTACAATGAGCAGTTCTTC
TRBJ1-2,TRBV18,NA,NA,CASSGGLNYGYTF,TGTGCCAGCTCCGGGGGGTTGAACTATGGCTACACCTTC
TRBJ2-7,TRBV19,NA,TRBD1,CASSIQGAYEQYF,TGTGCCAGTAGTATCCAGGGGGCCTACGAGCAGTACTTC
TRBJ1-4,TRBV6-5,few,TRBD1,CASSYGQGKEKLFF,TGTGCCAGCAGTTATGGACAGGGGAAAGAAAAACTGTTTTTT
TRBJ1-6,TRBV6-6,NA,TRBD1,CAVQPGTGRNSPLHF,TGTGCCGTCCAACCCGGGACAGGGCGTAATTCACCCCTCCACTTT
TRBJ1-6,TRBV7-8,NA,TRBD1,CASSLMGQGNLEGHSPLHF,TGTGCCAGCAGCCTAATGGGACAGGGGAATCTTGAAGGGCATTCACCCCTCCACTTT
TRBJ1-6,TRBV25-1,NA,TRBD1,CASSEGTGLSPLHF,TGTGCCAGCAGTGAAGGGACAGGGCTTTCACCCCTCCACTTT
TRBJ2-2,TRBV27,NA,NA,CASSSRDTGELFF,TGTGCCAGCAGTTCTAGAGACACCGGGGAGCTGTTTTTT
TRBJ2-3,TRBV18,NA,NA,CASSWTTDTQYF,TGTGCCAGCTCCTGGACTACAGATACGCAGTATTTT
TRBJ2-1,TRBV7-2,NA,NA,CASSFGLAINEQFF,TGTGCCAGCAGCTTTGGGCTAGCGATTAATGAGCAGTTCTTC
TRBJ1-1,TRBV14,NA,NA,CASSLQTMNTEAFF,TGTGCCAGCAGCCTTCAGACTATGAACACTGAAGCTTTCTTT
TRBJ1-2,TRBV4-3,NA,TRBD1,CASSQDFGTVGGYGYTF,TGCGCCAGCAGCCAAGATTTTGGGACAGTCGGCGGCTATGGCTACACCTTC
TRBJ2-7,TRBV6-2/TRBV6-3,NA,TRBD1,CASSGPGQGVLGEQYF,TGTGCCAGCAGTGGCCCGGGACAGGGGGTACTGGGCGAGCAGTACTTC
TRBJ2-7,TRBV7-8,once,TRBD1,CASSRDRESGEQYF,TGTGCCAGCAGCCGGGACAGGGAATCGGGCGAGCAGTACTTC
TRBJ1-6,TRBV11-2,NA,TRBD1,CASSLGTGGNSPLHF,TGTGCCAGCAGCTTAGGGACAGGAGGTAATTCACCCCTCCACTTT
TRBJ2-7,TRBV5-1,few,TRBD1,CASSPRDREGEQYF,TGCGCCAGCAGCCCCCGGGACAGGGAAGGCGAGCAGTACTTC
TRBJ1-1,TRBV7-6,NA,NA,CASSPGQQYMNTEAFF,TGTGCCAGCAGCCCGGGACAACAGTATATGAACACTGAAGCTTTCTTT
TRBJ1-2,TRBV11-3,NA,NA,CASSPDPAGGYTF,TGTGCCAGCAGCCCGGACCCAGCGGGTGGCTACACCTTC
TRBJ2-7,TRBV7-9,NA,NA,CASSFNYEQYF,TGTGCCAGCAGCTTTAACTACGAGCAGTACTTC
TRBJ2-3,TRBV7-8,NA,TRBD1,CASSLLLLLDRGPDTQYF,TGTGCCAGCAGCTTATTGTTATTACTGGACAGGGGCCCAGATACGCAGTATTTT
TRBJ1-5,TRBV19,NA,TRBD1,CATRDRDKPQHF,TGTGCCACCAGGGACAGGGACAAGCCCCAGCATTTT
TRBJ2-7,TRBV6-2/TRBV6-3,NA,TRBD1,CASSSVGTGATYEQYF,TGTGCCAGCAGTTCCGTCGGGACAGGGGCCACCTACGAGCAGTACTTC
TRBJ1-5,TRBV6-6,NA,TRBD1,CASSTQGAQPQHF,TGTGCCAGCAGTACCCAGGGGGCTCAGCCCCAGCATTTT
TRBJ2-5,TRBV7-9,NA,TRBD2,CACGGNEETQYF,TGTGCCTGCGGGGGGAACGAGGAGACCCAGTACTTC
TRBJ2-3,TRBV7-2,once,NA,CASSPVVGGGGDTQYF,TGTGCCAGCAGCCCAGTTGTGGGGGGAGGGGGAGATACGCAGTATTTT
TRBJ2-1,TRBV4-1,once,NA,CASSQAQRGPSNEQFF,TGCGCCAGCAGCCAGGCTCAACGGGGTCCCTCCAATGAGCAGTTCTTC
TRBJ1-1,TRBV19,NA,NA,CASRQLTAMNTEAFF,TGTGCCAGTAGACAGCTGACAGCAATGAACACTGAAGCTTTCTTT
TRBJ2-7,TRBV20-1,few,NA,CSASGGTLEYEQYF,TGCAGTGCTAGTGGCGGGACCCTGGAGTACGAGCAGTACTTC
TRBJ2-1,TRBV4-2,NA,TRBD2,CASSQSGGTTYNEQFF,TGTGCCAGCAGCCAAAGCGGGGGGACTACCTACAATGAGCAGTTCTTC
TRBJ2-7,TRBV7-6,NA,TRBD1,CASSQGTGYSYEQYF,TGTGCCAGCAGCCAAGGGACAGGTTATTCCTACGAGCAGTACTTC
TRBJ1-5,TRBV30,NA,NA,CAWSSLGPQHF,TGTGCCTGGAGTAGCCTTGGGCCCCAGCATTTT
TRBJ1-1,TRBV11-3,NA,TRBD1,CASSPGQGLYEAFF,TGTGCCAGCAGCCCGGGACAGGGCTTATATGAAGCTTTCTTT
TRBJ1-4,TRBV6-5,NA,NA,CASTPGGSVEKLFF,TGTGCCAGCACTCCCGGGGGGTCGGTCGAAAAACTGTTTTTT
TRBJ2-7,TRBV9,NA,TRBD2,CASSATSGGAEEQYF,TGTGCCAGCAGCGCTACTAGCGGGGGGGCTGAGGAGCAGTACTTC
TRBJ2-3,TRBV19,NA,NA,CASSIGQSSTDTQYF,TGTGCCAGTAGTATAGGACAGTCTAGCACAGATACGCAGTATTTT
TRBJ2-5,TRBV7-2,NA,NA,CASSTDSSSSAQYF,TGTGCCAGCAGCACTGACTCCTCTTCCTCGGCCCAGTACTTC
TRBJ2-6,TRBV6-2/TRBV6-3,NA,NA,CASNPTGLSGANVLTF,TGTGCCAGCAACCCCACAGGGCTCTCTGGGGCCAACGTCCTGACTTTC
TRBJ2-7,TRBV6-5,NA,TRBD1,CASKQGSAYEQYF,TGTGCCAGCAAACAGGGGTCGGCCTACGAGCAGTACTTC
TRBJ2-2,TRBV5-1,NA,NA,CASSGGIGNTGELFF,TGCGCCAGCAGCGGCGGAATAGGGAACACCGGGGAGCTGTTTTTT
TRBJ2-2,TRBV3-1/TRBV3-2,NA,TRBD2,CASSQRLAGGTGELFF,TGTGCCAGCAGCCAAAGACTAGCGGGGGGGACCGGGGAGCTGTTTTTT
TRBJ2-1,TRBV5-1,NA,TRBD2,CASSLRGVANEQFF,TGCGCCAGCAGCTTACGGGGGGTTGCGAATGAGCAGTTCTTC
TRBJ2-1,TRBV14,NA,NA,CASSHQQGMTYNEQFF,TGTGCCAGCAGCCACCAACAGGGAATGACCTACAATGAGCAGTTCTTC
TRBJ1-1,TRBV7-9,NA,NA,CASSLGPVFEAFF,TGTGCCAGCAGCTTAGGCCCGGTATTTGAAGCTTTCTTT